The 3 T cell receptor beta chains below were found in one sample sequenced in a study of cytomegalovirus exposure and HLA in healthy donors. PCR was performed using 60 Vbeta and 13 Jbeta primers. The repertoire was sequenced with immunoSEQ multiplex PCR; TCRdb's copy has only in-frame clones and lacks some. This sample has under 200,000 clones, with about 75% found just once. Sequenced input: PBMCs. These receptor sequences come from a female donor in good health and CMV-seronegative.

A single count supports this clone. The rearrangement links TRBV5-1 to TRBJ2-1; 11 bases are a match to TRBD2. There are 20 residues in the CDR3. The J segment lost 7 bases and the V segment lost 4 bases, leaving 22 bases of the junction unmatched. Germline V lookup: CDR1 SGHRS, CDR2 YFSETQ. CDR3 nucleotides: TGCGCCAGCAGCGCTGCACCCGGGACTAGCGGTCCCCGTGTATTGAATGAGCAGTTCTTC. As protein: CASSAAPGTSGPRVLNEQFF.

The CDR3 DNA sequence: TGTGCCAGTAGTATATCATCAGGGGATAATCAGCCCCAGCATTTT. Translation: CASSISSGDNQPQHF. The V call is TRBV19, the J call TRBJ1-5, with TRBD1 as a possible D gene (6 bases). There are 15 residues in the CDR3. V lost 2 bases, J lost 4 bases, and 12 bases lay in between. CDR1 is LNHDA and CDR2 is SQIVND in the germline V gene (reference sequence).

The rearrangement links TRBV6-1 to TRBJ2-5; a weak D match, TRBD1 (6 bases). Between the trimmed V and J ends, which lost 4 bases and 3 bases, there was a span of 12 bases. The CDR3 covers 14 residues. Germline V gene data show CDR1 as MNHNS and CDR2 as SASEGT. The CDR3 sequence: CASSVSQGKETQYF. The CDR3 region has the DNA TGTGCCAGCAGTGTATCACAGGGCAAAGAGACCCAGTACTTC.